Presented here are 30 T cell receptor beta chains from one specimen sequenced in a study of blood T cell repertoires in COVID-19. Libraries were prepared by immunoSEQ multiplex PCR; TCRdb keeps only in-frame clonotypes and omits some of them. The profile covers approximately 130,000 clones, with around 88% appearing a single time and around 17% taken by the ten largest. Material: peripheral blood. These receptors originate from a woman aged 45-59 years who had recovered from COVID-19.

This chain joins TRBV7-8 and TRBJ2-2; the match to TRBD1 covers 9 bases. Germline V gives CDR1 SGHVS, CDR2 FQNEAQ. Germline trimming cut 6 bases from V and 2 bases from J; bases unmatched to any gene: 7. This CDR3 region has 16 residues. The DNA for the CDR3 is TGTGCCAGCAGACCCCCGGGACAGGGTAACACCGGGGAGCTGTTTTTT. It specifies CASRPPGQGNTGELFF. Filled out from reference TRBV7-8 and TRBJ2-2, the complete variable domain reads GAGVSQSPRYKVAKRGQDVALRCDPISGHVSLFWYQQALGQGPEFLTYFQNEAQLDKSGLPSDRFFAERPEGSVSTLKIQRTQQEDSAVYLCASRPPGQGNTGELFFGEGSRLTVL.

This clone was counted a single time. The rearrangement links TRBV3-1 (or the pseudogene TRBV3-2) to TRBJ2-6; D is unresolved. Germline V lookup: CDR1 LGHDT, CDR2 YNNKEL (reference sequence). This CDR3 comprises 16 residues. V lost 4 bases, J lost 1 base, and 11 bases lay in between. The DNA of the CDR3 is TGTGCCAGCAGCCGTAGACACTCATCTGGGGCCAACGTCCTGACTTTC. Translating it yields CASSRRHSSGANVLTF.

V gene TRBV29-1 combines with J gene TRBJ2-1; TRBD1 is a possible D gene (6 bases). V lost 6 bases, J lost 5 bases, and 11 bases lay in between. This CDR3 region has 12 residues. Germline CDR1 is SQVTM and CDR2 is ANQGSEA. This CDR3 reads CSVGTFNNEQFF. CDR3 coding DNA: TGCAGCGTCGGGACATTCAACAATGAGCAGTTCTTC.

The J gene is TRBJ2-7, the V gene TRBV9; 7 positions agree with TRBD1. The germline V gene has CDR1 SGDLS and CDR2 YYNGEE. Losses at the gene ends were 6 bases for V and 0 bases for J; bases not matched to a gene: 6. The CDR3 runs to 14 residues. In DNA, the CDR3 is TGTGCCAGCACCCGGGACAGCCGCTCCTACGAGCAGTACTTC. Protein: CASTRDSRSYEQYF. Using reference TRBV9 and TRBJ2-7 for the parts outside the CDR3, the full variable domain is DSGVTQTPKHLITATGQRVTLRCSPRSGDLSVYWYQQSLDQGLQFLIQYYNGEERAKGNILERFSAQQFPDLHSELNLSSLELGDSALYFCASTRDSRSYEQYFGPGTRLTVT.

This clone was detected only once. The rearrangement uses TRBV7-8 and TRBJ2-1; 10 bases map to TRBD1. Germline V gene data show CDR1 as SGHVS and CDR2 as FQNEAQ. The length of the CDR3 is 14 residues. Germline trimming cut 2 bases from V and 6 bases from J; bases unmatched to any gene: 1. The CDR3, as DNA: TGTGCCAGCAGCTTAAGGGACAGGGGCAATGAGCAGTTCTTC. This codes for CASSLRDRGNEQFF.

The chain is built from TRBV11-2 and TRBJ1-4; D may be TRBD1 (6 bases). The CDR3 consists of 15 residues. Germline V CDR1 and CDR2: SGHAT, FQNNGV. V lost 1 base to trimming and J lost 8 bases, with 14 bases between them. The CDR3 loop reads CASSLALTGREKLFF. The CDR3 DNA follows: TGTGCCAGCAGCTTAGCACTGACAGGTCGGGAAAAACTGTTTTTT.

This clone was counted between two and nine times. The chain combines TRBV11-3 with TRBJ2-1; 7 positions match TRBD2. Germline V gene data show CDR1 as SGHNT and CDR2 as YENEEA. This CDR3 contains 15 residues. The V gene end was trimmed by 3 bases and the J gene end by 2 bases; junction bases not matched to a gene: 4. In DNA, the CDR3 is TGTGCCAGCAGCTTTAGCCTAGCGGCCTACAATGAGCAGTTCTTC. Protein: CASSFSLAAYNEQFF. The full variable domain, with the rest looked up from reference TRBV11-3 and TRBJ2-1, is EAGVVQSPRYKIIEKKQPVAFWCNPISGHNTLYWYLQNLGQGPELLIRYENEEAVDDSQLPKDRFSAERLKGVDSTLKIQPAELGDSAVYLCASSFSLAAYNEQFFGPGTRLTVL.

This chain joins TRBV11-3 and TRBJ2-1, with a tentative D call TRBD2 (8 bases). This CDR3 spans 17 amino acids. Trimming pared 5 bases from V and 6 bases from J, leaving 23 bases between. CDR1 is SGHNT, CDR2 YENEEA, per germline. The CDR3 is CASSPGGGRTGGNEQFF. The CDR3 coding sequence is TGTGCCAGCAGCCCCGGGGGGGGTCGGACAGGCGGCAATGAGCAGTTCTTC.

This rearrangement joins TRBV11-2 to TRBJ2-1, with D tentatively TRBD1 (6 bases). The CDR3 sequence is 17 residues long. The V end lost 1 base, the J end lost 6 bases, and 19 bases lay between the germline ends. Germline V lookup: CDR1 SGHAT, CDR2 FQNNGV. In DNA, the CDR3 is TGTGCCAGCAGCTTAGGGGGGTCAGGGGCTACCTTCAATGAGCAGTTCTTC. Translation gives CASSLGGSGATFNEQFF.

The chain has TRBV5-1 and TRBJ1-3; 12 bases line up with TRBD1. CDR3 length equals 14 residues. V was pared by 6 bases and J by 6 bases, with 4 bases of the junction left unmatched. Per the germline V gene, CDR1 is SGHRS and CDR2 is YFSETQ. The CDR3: CASKGQGAENTIYF. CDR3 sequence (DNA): TGCGCCAGCAAGGGACAGGGGGCAGAAAACACCATATATTTT.

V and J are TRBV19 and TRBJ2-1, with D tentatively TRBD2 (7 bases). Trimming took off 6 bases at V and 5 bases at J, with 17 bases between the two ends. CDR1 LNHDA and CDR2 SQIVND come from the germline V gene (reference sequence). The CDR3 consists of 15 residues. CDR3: CASSKQGGVNNEQFF. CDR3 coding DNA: TGTGCCAGTAGCAAACAGGGAGGGGTGAACAATGAGCAGTTCTTC.

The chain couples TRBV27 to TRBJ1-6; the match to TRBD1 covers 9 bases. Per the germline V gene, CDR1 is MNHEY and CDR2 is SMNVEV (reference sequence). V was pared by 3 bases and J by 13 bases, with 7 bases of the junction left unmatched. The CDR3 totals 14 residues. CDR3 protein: CASSFWTGVSPLHF. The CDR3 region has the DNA TGTGCCAGCAGTTTTTGGACAGGGGTCTCCCCCCTCCACTTT.

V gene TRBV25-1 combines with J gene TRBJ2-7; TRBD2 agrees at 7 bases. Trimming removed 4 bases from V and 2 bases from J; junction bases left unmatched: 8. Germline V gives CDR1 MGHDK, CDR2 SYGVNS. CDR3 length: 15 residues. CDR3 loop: CASSVWKRGAYEQYF. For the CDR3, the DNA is TGTGCCAGCAGTGTTTGGAAGCGGGGCGCCTACGAGCAGTACTTC.

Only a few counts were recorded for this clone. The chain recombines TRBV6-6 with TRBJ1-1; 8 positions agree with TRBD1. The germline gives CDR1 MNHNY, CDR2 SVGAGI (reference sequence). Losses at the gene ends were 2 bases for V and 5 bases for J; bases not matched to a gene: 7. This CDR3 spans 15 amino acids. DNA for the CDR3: TGTGCCAGCAGTTACGGGGGACAGGTAGAGACTGAAGCTTTCTTT. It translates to CASSYGGQVETEAFF.

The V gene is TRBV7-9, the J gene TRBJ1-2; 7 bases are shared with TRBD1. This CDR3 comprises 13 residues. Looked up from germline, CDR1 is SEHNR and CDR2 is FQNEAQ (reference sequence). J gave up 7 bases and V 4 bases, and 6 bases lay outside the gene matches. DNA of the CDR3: TGTGCCAGCAGCTCCGACAGGGTGGGTGGCTACACCTTC. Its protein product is CASSSDRVGGYTF.

The CDR3 sequence: CSVSSSGTGSTDTQYF. The CDR3 nucleotides are TGCAGCGTTTCGTCGTCCGGGACAGGAAGCACAGATACGCAGTATTTT. This chain joins TRBV29-1 and TRBJ2-3; 8 bases fit TRBD1. V lost 5 bases, J lost 0 bases, and 10 bases stayed unmatched. CDR3 length equals 16 residues. Germline CDR1 is SQVTM and CDR2 is ANQGSEA.

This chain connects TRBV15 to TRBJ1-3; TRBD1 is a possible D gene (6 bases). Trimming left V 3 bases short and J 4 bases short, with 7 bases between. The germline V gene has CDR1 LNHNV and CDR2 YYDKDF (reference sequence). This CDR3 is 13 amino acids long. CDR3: CATSRDRGNTIYF. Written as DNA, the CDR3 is TGTGCCACCAGCAGGGACAGAGGAAACACCATATATTTT.

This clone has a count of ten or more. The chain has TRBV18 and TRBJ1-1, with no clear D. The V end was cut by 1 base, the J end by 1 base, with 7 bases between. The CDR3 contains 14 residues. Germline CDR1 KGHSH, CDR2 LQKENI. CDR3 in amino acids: CASSPLGRNTEAFF. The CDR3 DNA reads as TGTGCCAGCTCACCACTGGGGAGGAACACTGAAGCTTTCTTT.

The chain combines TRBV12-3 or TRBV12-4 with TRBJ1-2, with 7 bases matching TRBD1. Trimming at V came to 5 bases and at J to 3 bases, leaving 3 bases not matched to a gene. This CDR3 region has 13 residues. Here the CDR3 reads CASSVGQDYGYTF. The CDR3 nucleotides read TGTGCCAGCAGTGTCGGACAGGACTATGGCTACACCTTC.

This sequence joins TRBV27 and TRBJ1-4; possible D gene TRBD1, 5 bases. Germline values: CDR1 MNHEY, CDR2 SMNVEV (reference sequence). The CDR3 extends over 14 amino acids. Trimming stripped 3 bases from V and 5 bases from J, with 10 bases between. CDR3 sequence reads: CASSLEGLNEKLFF. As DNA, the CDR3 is TGTGCCAGCAGTTTGGAGGGGTTGAATGAAAAACTGTTTTTT.

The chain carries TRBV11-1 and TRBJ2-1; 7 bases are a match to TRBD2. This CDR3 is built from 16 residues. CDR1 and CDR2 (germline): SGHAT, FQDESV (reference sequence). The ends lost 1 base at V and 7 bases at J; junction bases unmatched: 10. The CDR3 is CASSLVGLADGNEQFF. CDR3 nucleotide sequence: TGTGCCAGCAGCTTAGTAGGGCTAGCGGACGGGAATGAGCAGTTCTTC.

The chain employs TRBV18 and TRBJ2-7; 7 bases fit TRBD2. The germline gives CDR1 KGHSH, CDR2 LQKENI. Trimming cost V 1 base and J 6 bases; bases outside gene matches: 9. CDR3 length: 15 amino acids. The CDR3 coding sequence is TGTGCCAGCTCACCACGCGGGGGAGGGGCCAGCGAGCAGTACTTC. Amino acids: CASSPRGGGASEQYF.

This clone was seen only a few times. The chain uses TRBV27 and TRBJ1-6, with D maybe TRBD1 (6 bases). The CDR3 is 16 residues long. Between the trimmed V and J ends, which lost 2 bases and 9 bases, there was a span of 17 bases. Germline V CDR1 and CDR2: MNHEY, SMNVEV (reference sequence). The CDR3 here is CASSLDGSGVSSPLHF. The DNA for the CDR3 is TGTGCCAGCAGTTTAGATGGTTCAGGGGTGAGTTCACCCCTCCACTTT.

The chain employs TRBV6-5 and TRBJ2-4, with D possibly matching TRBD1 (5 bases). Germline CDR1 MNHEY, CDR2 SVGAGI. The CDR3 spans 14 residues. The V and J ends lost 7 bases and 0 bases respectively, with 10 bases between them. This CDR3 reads CASKTALAKNIQYF. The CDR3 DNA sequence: TGTGCCAGCAAGACAGCCCTAGCCAAAAACATTCAGTACTTC.

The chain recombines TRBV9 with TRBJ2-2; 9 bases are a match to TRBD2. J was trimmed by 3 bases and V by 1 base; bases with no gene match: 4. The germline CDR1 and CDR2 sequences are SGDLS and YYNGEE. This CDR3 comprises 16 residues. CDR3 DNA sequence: TGTGCCAGCAGCGTACGCGGGGGGGCGGACACCGGGGAGCTGTTTTTT. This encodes CASSVRGGADTGELFF.

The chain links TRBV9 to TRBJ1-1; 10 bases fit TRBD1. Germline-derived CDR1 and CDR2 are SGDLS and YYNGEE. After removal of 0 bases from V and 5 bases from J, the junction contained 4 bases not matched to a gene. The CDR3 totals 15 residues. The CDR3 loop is CASSVVEGQGTEAFF. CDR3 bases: TGTGCCAGCAGCGTAGTCGAGGGACAGGGGACTGAAGCTTTCTTT.

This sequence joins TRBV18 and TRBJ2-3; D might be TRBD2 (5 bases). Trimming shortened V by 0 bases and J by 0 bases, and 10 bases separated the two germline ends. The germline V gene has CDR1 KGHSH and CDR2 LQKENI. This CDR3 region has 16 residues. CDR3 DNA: TGTGCCAGCTCACCACCGGAGGCCTCTAGCACAGATACGCAGTATTTT. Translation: CASSPPEASSTDTQYF.

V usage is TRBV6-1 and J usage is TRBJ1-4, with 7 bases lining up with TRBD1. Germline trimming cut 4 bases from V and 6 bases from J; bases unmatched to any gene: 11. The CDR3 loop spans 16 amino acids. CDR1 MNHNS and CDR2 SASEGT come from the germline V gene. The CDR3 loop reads CASSGNRGGGDEKLFF. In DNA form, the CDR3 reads TGTGCCAGCAGTGGAAACCGAGGGGGCGGGGATGAAAAACTGTTTTTT.

CDR3 coding DNA: TGTGCCAGCAGCTTGCGGGGGGCCTACAATGAGCAGTTCTTC. Encoded protein: CASSLRGAYNEQFF. J is TRBJ2-1 and V is TRBV5-4, with 7 nucleotides matching TRBD2. The CDR3 is made up of 14 amino acids. Looked up from germline, CDR1 is SGHNT and CDR2 is YYREEE (reference sequence). With V trimmed by 1 base and J by 2 bases, 0 bases remained unmatched.

This CDR3 reads CAISAAGLYGYTF. The CDR3 bases are TGTGCCATCAGTGCTGCGGGCCTCTATGGCTACACCTTC. V usage is TRBV10-3 and J usage is TRBJ1-2; D uncertain. The germline CDR1 and CDR2 sequences are ENHRY and SYGVKD. The V end lost 4 bases, the J end lost 4 bases, and 10 bases lay between the germline ends. The CDR3 spans 13 residues.